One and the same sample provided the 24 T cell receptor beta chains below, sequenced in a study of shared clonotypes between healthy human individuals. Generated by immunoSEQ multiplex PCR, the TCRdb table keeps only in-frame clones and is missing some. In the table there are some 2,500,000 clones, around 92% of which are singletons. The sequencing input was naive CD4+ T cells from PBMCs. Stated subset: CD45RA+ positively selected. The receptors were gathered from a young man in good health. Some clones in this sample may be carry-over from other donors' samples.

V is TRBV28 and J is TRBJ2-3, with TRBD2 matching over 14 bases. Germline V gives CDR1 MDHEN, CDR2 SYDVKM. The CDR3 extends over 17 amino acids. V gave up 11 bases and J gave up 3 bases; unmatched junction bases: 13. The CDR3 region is CAATTSGRARYTDTQYF. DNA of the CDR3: TGTGCCGCCACGACTAGCGGGAGGGCACGGTATACAGATACGCAGTATTTT.

The CDR3, as DNA: TGCGCCAGCAGCTTGGGGACAGCCACGCTGGGAGATGGCTACACCTTC. It codes for CASSLGTATLGDGYTF. The gene calls are TRBV5-1 and TRBJ1-2, with D possibly TRBD1 on 6 matching bases. V dropped 0 bases and J dropped 6 bases, with 18 bases sitting between them. Germline values: CDR1 SGHRS, CDR2 YFSETQ. This CDR3 spans 16 amino acids.

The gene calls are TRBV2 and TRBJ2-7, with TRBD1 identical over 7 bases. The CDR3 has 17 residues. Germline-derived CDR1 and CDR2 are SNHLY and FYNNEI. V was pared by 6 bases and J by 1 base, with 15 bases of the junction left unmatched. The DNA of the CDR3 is TGTGCCAGCAGACCCTACCTGGGGCAGGGGGAATCCTACGAGCAGTACTTC. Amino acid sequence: CASRPYLGQGESYEQYF.

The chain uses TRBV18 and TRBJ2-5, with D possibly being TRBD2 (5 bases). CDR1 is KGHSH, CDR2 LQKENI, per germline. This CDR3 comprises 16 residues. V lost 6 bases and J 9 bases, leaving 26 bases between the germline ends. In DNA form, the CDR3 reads TGTGCCAGCTCCCCCAGCGGCTCCGTAGGCCCAACGGCCCAGTACTTC. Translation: CASSPSGSVGPTAQYF.

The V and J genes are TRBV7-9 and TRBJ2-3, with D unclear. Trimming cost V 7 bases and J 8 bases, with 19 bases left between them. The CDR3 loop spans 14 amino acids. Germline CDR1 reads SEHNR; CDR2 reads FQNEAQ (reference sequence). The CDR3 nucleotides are TGTGCCAGCACCAGTTCCGCGCGCTATGCTACGCAGTATTTT. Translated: CASTSSARYATQYF.

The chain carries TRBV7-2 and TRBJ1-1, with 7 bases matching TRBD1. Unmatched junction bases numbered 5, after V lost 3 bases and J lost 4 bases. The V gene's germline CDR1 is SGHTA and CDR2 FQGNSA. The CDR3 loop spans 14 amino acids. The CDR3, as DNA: TGTGCCAGCAGCTTTGAGGGGGCGGGCACTGAAGCTTTCTTT. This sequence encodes CASSFEGAGTEAFF.

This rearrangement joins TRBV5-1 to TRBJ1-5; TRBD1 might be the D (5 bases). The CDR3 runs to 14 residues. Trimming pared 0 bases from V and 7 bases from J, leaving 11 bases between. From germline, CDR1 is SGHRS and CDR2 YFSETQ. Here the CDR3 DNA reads TGCGCCAGCAGCTTGGGAGGGGCCGAACAGCCCCAGCATTTT. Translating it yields CASSLGGAEQPQHF.

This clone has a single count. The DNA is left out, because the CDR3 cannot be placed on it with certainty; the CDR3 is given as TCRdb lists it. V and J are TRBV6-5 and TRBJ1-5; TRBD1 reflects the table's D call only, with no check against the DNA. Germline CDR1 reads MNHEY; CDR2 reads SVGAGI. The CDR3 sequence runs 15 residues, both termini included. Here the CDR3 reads CASSSSRQGGQPQHF.

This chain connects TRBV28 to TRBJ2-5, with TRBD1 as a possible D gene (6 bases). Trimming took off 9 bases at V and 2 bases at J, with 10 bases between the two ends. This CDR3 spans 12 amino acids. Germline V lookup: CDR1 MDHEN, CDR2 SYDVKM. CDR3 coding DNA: TGTGCCAGTGGGACACAGCAAGAGACCCAGTACTTC. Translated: CASGTQQETQYF. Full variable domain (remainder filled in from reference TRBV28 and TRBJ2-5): DVKVTQSSRYLVKRTGEKVFLECVQDMDHENMFWYRQDPGLGLRLIYFSYDVKMKEKGDIPEGYSVSREKKERFSLILESASTNQTSMYLCASGTQQETQYFGPGTRLLVL.

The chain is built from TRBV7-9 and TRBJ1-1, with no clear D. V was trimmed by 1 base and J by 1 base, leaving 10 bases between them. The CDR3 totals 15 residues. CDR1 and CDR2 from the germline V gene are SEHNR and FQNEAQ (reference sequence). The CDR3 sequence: CASSLVGLGNTEAFF. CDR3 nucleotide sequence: TGTGCCAGCAGCTTAGTCGGGCTGGGGAACACTGAAGCTTTCTTT.

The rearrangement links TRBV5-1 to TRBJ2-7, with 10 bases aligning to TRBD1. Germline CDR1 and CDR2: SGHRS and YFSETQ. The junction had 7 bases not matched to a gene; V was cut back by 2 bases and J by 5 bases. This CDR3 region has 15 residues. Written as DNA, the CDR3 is TGCGCCAGCAGCTTACAAGGGACAGGGGTTGACGAGCAGTACTTC. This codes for CASSLQGTGVDEQYF.

CDR3 DNA: TGTGCCAGCAGTCCCGGCACAGATACGCAGTATTTT. Protein product: CASSPGTDTQYF. The chain combines TRBV25-1 with TRBJ2-3; no clear D gene. CDR1 is MGHDK and CDR2 is SYGVNS in the germline V gene. This CDR3 is 12 amino acids long. Trimming removed 5 bases from V and 1 base from J, with 4 bases in between.

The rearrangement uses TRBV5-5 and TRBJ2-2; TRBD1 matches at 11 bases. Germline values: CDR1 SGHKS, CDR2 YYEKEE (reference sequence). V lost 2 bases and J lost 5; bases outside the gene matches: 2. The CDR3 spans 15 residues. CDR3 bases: TGTGCCAGCAGCTTCGGGACAGGGGGTACCGGGGAGCTGTTTTTT. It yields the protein CASSFGTGGTGELFF.

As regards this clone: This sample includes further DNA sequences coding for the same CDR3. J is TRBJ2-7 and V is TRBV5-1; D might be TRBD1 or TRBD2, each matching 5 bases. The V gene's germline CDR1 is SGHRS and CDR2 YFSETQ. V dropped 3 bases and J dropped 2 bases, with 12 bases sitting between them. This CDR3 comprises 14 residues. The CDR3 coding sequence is TGCGCCAGCAGCTCCGGGACGGCAACCTACGAGCAGTACTTC. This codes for CASSSGTATYEQYF.

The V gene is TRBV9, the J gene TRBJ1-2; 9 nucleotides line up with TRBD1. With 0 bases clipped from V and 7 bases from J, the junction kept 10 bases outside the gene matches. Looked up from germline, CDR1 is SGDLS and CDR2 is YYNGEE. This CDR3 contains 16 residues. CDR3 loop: CASSVAPTGGAGGYTF. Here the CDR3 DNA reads TGTGCCAGCAGCGTAGCCCCCACAGGGGGCGCCGGTGGCTACACCTTC.

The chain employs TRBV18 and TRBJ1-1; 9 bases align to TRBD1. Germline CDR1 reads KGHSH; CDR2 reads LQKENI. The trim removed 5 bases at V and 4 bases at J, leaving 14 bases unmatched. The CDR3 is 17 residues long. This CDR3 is CASSSTGGGSPSTEAFF. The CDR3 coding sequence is TGTGCCAGCTCATCCACAGGGGGCGGGAGCCCCAGCACTGAAGCTTTCTTT.

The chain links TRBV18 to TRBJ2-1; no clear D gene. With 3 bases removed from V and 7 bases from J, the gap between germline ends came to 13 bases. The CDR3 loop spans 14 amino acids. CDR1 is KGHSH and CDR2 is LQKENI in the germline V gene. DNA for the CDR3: TGTGCCAGCTCACCCGAGCAGCCCAAGAATGAGCAGTTCTTC. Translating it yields CASSPEQPKNEQFF.

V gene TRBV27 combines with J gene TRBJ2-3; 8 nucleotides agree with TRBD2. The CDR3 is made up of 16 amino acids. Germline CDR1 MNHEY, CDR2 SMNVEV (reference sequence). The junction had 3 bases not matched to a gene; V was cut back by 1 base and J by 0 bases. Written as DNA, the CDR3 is TGTGCCAGCAGTTTATATCTAGCGGGTAGCACAGATACGCAGTATTTT. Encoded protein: CASSLYLAGSTDTQYF.

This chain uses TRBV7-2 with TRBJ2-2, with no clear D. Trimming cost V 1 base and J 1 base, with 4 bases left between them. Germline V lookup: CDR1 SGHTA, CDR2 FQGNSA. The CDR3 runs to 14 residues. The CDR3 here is CASSLGWNTGELFF. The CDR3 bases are TGTGCCAGCAGCTTAGGCTGGAACACCGGGGAGCTGTTTTTT.

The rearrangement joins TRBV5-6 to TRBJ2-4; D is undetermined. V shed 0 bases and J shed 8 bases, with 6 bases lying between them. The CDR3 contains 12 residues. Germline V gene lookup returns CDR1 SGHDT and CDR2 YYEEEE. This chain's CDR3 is CASSLGRDIQYF. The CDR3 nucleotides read TGTGCCAGCAGCTTGGGGCGTGACATTCAGTACTTC.

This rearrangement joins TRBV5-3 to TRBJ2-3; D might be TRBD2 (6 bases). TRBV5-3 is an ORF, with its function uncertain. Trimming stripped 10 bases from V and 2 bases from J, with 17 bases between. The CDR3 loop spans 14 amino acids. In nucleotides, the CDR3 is TGTGCCGAACCCCTGGCGGGACCCACAGATACGCAGTATTTT. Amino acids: CAEPLAGPTDTQYF.

CDR3 in amino acids: CASSSLETNTGELFF. The CDR3 DNA sequence: TGTGCCAGCAGCAGCCTAGAAACGAACACCGGGGAGCTGTTTTTT. The rearrangement joins TRBV7-2 to TRBJ2-2; D unresolved. Germline V gene data show CDR1 as SGHTA and CDR2 as FQGNSA. The CDR3 has 15 residues. Trimming shortened V by 5 bases and J by 0 bases, and 10 bases separated the two germline ends.

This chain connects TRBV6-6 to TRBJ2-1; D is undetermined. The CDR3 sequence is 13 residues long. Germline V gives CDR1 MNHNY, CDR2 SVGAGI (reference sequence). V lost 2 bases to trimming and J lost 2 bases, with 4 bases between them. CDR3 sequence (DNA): TGTGCCAGCAGTTACGCTACCTACAATGAGCAGTTCTTC. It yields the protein CASSYATYNEQFF.

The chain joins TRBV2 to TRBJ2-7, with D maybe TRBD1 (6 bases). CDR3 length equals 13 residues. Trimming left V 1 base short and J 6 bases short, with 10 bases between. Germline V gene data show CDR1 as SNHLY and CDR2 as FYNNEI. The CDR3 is CASSEGSGVEQYF. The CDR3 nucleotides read TGTGCCAGCAGTGAAGGGTCAGGGGTCGAGCAGTACTTC.